Listed below are T cell receptor beta chains from one sample, sequenced in a study of regulatory T cells in long-lasting Graves disease. TCRdb called the multiplex PCR reads again in MiXCR, with one record for every CDR3 protein. This table has hundreds of thousands of distinct CDR3 sequences, about 16% appearing once. The data were also submitted as part of a second study, on T cells in Graves' hyperthyroidism and ophthalmopathy.

Sequencing was performed on peripheral blood mononuclear cells (PBMCs), taken at new diagnosis, from a patient treated with antithyroid drugs. These receptors were taken from a woman aged 35-65 years with Graves disease. The CDR3 runs from the conserved cysteine through the conserved F or W. The D gene is left open where the match is weak. The size entry is marked missing in some rows and otherwise reads once, few, many or a size class.

d_call: TRBD1
clone_size: NA
j_call: TRBJ1-2
v_call: TRBV7-2
cdr3_nt: TGTGCCAGCAGCGCCTCTTACAGGGGGCGTTTCTATGGCTACACCTTC
cdr3_aa: CASSASYRGRFYGYTF

d_call: NA
clone_size: many
j_call: TRBJ1-5
v_call: TRBV28
cdr3_nt: TGTGCCAGCAGTTTATCTGGCCTAAGGGTCCGCAATCAGCCCCAGCATTTT
cdr3_aa: CASSLSGLRVRNQPQHF

d_call: TRBD2
clone_size: many
j_call: TRBJ2-1
v_call: TRBV11-1
cdr3_nt: TGTGCCAGCAGCGACGACTGGGCGGGGGGTTACAATGAGCAGTTCTTC
cdr3_aa: CASSDDWAGGYNEQFF

d_call: NA
clone_size: many
j_call: TRBJ1-5
v_call: TRBV28
cdr3_nt: TGTGCCAGCAGGCCAGACGGAGGGCCCCAGCATTTT
cdr3_aa: CASRPDGGPQHF

d_call: TRBD2
clone_size: NA
j_call: TRBJ2-2
v_call: TRBV30
cdr3_nt: TGTGCCTGGAGTGGCCTAGCGGGGTCGAACACCGGGAAGCTGTTTTTT
cdr3_aa: CAWSGLAGSNTGKLFF

d_call: NA
clone_size: many
j_call: TRBJ1-1
v_call: TRBV6-5
cdr3_nt: TGTGCCAGCAGTTACTCGCGGGGTACCATGAACACTGAAGCTTTCTTT
cdr3_aa: CASSYSRGTMNTEAFF

d_call: TRBD1
clone_size: many
j_call: TRBJ2-1
v_call: TRBV20-1
cdr3_nt: TGCAGTGCTAGAGAGGGTCAGACAGGGGGATATCAGTTCTTC
cdr3_aa: CSAREGQTGGYQFF

d_call: NA
clone_size: many
j_call: TRBJ1-1
v_call: TRBV30
cdr3_nt: TGTGCCTGGAGTGTAGGAGGGCCCCCTGAAGCTTTCTTT
cdr3_aa: CAWSVGGPPEAFF

d_call: TRBD1
clone_size: NA
j_call: TRBJ2-2
v_call: TRBV6-1
cdr3_nt: TGTGCCACCGGGGACAGGGGGACCGGGGAGCTGTTTTTT
cdr3_aa: CATGDRGTGELFF

d_call: TRBD1
clone_size: NA
j_call: TRBJ1-1
v_call: TRBV19
cdr3_nt: TGTGCCAGTAGTATAGATCGAGACAGGGCGACCACTGAAGCTTTCTTT
cdr3_aa: CASSIDRDRATTEAFF

d_call: NA
clone_size: many
j_call: TRBJ2-7
v_call: TRBV11-3
cdr3_nt: TGTGCCAGCAGCCAGGGGGCTAGCGGGGCGTACGAGCAGTACTTC
cdr3_aa: CASSQGASGAYEQYF

d_call: NA
clone_size: many
j_call: TRBJ2-3
v_call: TRBV20-1
cdr3_nt: TGCAGTGCTAGAGACGGCAACACAGATACGCAGTATTTT
cdr3_aa: CSARDGNTDTQYF